Included here is one T cell receptor (beta chain) sequence, with context. Arm-PCR of CDR3 regions and iRepertoire HTBI primers were the basis on which TCR beta libraries were built. TCRdb independently ran MiXCR on the multiplex PCR reads; one entry per CDR3 protein. The data contain approximately 480,000 distinct CDR3 sequences, roughly 15% of them singletons. Germline V lookup: CDR1 LGHNT, CDR2 FRNRAP. This CDR3 has 15 residues. V lost 5 bases and J lost 5, with 16 bases in between. These data originate in a study of regulatory T cells in long-lasting Graves disease. The time point here: newly diagnosed GD, antithyroid drugs for less than 3 months. Construction of the TCR library relied on RNA isolated from PBMCs. These data were likewise used in another study, on T cells in Graves' hyperthyroidism and ophthalmopathy. That study adds: The diagnoses drew upon clinical symptoms, serum thyroxine and TRAb, thyroid ultrasound and orbital computed tomography. The model's output predicted ophthalmopathy at a median of roughly 6.9 months prior to onset.

The chain is built from TRBV12-5 and TRBJ1-5; unclear D gene. This sequence originates from a man aged 40-49 years with Graves disease. The input for sequencing was peripheral blood mononuclear cells (PBMCs), taken at new diagnosis, from a patient treated with antithyroid drugs. This chain's CDR3 is CASGLFIDGYQPQHF. As DNA, the CDR3 is TGTGCTAGTGGTCTCTTCATCGACGGGTATCAGCCCCAGCATTTT.